A selection of T cell receptor beta chains follows, all from one sample in a study of cytomegalovirus exposure and HLA in healthy donors. This table comes from immunoSEQ multiplex PCR, and its TCRdb copy is limited to in-frame clones, with some not included. The sample yields 90,000 to 140,000 clones, 65% to 85% seen once. The sample was PBMCs. Receptor source: a young man in good health and CMV-seronegative. The CDR3 runs from the conserved cysteine through the conserved F or W. D genes are given only for firm matches. Rows may omit the clone size; those that give it use once, few, many or a size class.

V,size,D,J,CDR3,DNA
TRBV6-1,NA,TRBD2,TRBJ2-7,CASSAGTSGRYEQYF,TGTGCCAGCAGTGCCGGGACTAGCGGGAGGTACGAGCAGTACTTC
TRBV5-1,once,NA,TRBJ2-7,CASSLAPAGDSYEQYF,TGCGCCAGCAGCTTGGCGCCAGCGGGTGACTCCTACGAGCAGTACTTC
TRBV15,NA,TRBD1,TRBJ2-3,CATSSMDRGVGGTQYF,TGTGCCACCAGCAGCATGGACAGGGGTGTCGGAGGTACGCAGTATTTT
TRBV14,NA,NA,TRBJ2-1,CASSQLKEGMSVFF,TGTGCCAGCAGCCAACTCAAGGAGGGGATGAGCGTGTTCTTC
TRBV6-5,NA,NA,TRBJ1-2,CASSYRGGGYTF,TGTGCCAGCAGTTACCGCGGGGGTGGCTACACCTTC
TRBV19,NA,NA,TRBJ2-7,CASSPGGQLGGEQYF,TGTGCCAGTAGCCCCGGGGGACAGTTAGGGGGCGAGCAGTACTTC
TRBV4-3,NA,TRBD2,TRBJ2-7,CASSQGTSGPYEQYF,TGCGCCAGCAGCCAAGGGACTAGCGGGCCCTACGAGCAGTACTTC
TRBV15,NA,NA,TRBJ2-3,CATSWTEGTDTQYF,TGTGCCACCAGCTGGACGGAGGGCACAGATACGCAGTATTTT
TRBV11-1,NA,TRBD1,TRBJ2-7,CASTPGQGTNEQYF,TGTGCCAGCACCCCGGGACAGGGAACGAACGAGCAGTACTTC
TRBV19,NA,TRBD1,TRBJ2-3,CASRPGQARGTQYF,TGTGCCAGTAGACCGGGACAGGCTCGTGGTACGCAGTATTTT
TRBV5-1,once,NA,TRBJ2-7,CASSLEEGRYEQYF,TGCGCCAGCAGCTTGGAGGAGGGGAGGTACGAGCAGTACTTC
TRBV27,NA,NA,TRBJ1-1,CASSFWTNTEAFF,TGTGCCAGCAGTTTTTGGACTAACACTGAAGCTTTCTTT
TRBV10-2,NA,NA,TRBJ1-1,CASYSSTEAFF,TGCGCCAGTTACTCATCCACTGAAGCTTTCTTT
TRBV6-5,few,NA,TRBJ2-7,CASSYRQGSQYF,TGTGCCAGCAGTTACCGCCAGGGTTCACAGTACTTC
TRBV5-1,NA,NA,TRBJ1-4,CASSLARGGNEKLFF,TGCGCCAGCAGCTTGGCCCGGGGGGGTAATGAAAAACTGTTTTTT
TRBV9,NA,NA,TRBJ1-6,CASSAAVADNSPLHF,TGTGCCAGCAGCGCCGCGGTTGCTGATAATTCACCCCTCCACTTT
TRBV2,NA,NA,TRBJ2-7,CASSVRQGTALSSYEQYF,TGTGCCAGCAGTGTGAGGCAGGGGACGGCCTTAAGCTCCTACGAGCAGTACTTC
TRBV4-3,few,NA,TRBJ1-1,CASSSSDRNMNTEAFF,TGCGCCAGCAGCTCTTCCGACAGAAACATGAACACTGAAGCTTTCTTT
TRBV19,NA,NA,TRBJ2-1,CASSMVAGINEQFF,TGTGCCAGTAGTATGGTTGCGGGGATCAATGAGCAGTTCTTC
TRBV7-2,NA,TRBD2,TRBJ2-3,CASSSPGRELVTQYF,TGTGCCAGCAGCTCACCAGGGCGGGAGTTGGTTACGCAGTATTTT
TRBV15,NA,TRBD1,TRBJ2-5,CATSRDKDRGQLLQETQYF,TGTGCCACCAGCAGAGATAAGGACAGGGGGCAATTATTACAAGAGACCCAGTACTTC
TRBV6-5,NA,TRBD2,TRBJ2-1,CASRYQAGDSFDEQFF,TGTGCCAGCAGATACCAAGCGGGAGATAGCTTCGATGAGCAGTTCTTC
TRBV7-9,NA,NA,TRBJ1-1,CASSPQNTEAFF,TGTGCCAGCAGCCCACAGAACACTGAAGCTTTCTTT
TRBV4-3,NA,NA,TRBJ2-2,CASSLSRSLTGTGELFF,TGCGCCAGCAGCCTCTCGCGGTCCCTTACGGGGACCGGGGAGCTGTTTTTT
TRBV4-3,NA,NA,TRBJ1-2,CASSQDRVFNYGYTF,TGCGCCAGCAGCCAAGATCGAGTCTTTAACTATGGCTACACCTTC
TRBV11-2,NA,NA,TRBJ1-1,CASSPLPDTPSSEAFF,TGTGCCAGCAGCCCTTTACCGGACACCCCGAGTAGTGAAGCTTTCTTT
TRBV11-3,once,NA,TRBJ2-1,CASSSRWNEQFF,TGTGCCAGCAGCTCCAGGTGGAATGAGCAGTTCTTC
TRBV4-1,NA,TRBD2,TRBJ2-3,CASSQGLAGADTQYF,TGTGCCAGCAGCCAAGGACTAGCGGGAGCAGATACGCAGTATTTT
TRBV29-1,NA,TRBD2,TRBJ2-7,CSVTSTSGAREQYF,TGCAGCGTTACTTCGACTAGCGGGGCCCGCGAGCAGTACTTC
TRBV4-1,few,NA,TRBJ2-4,CASSTGLAKNIQYF,TGCGCCAGCAGCACGGGACTAGCCAAAAACATTCAGTACTTC
TRBV2,NA,TRBD2,TRBJ2-1,CASSDGASGSKAYNEQFF,TGTGCCAGCAGTGATGGGGCTAGCGGGAGTAAGGCCTACAATGAGCAGTTCTTC
TRBV5-4,NA,NA,TRBJ2-7,CASSLGSAGFYEQYF,TGTGCCAGCAGCTTGGGGTCGGCGGGATTCTACGAGCAGTACTTC
TRBV5-6,NA,NA,TRBJ1-1,CASSLNAGAVTEAFF,TGTGCCAGCAGCTTGAATGCGGGGGCCGTCACTGAAGCTTTCTTT
TRBV6-1,NA,NA,TRBJ1-5,CASSEASGISNQPQHF,TGTGCCAGCAGTGAAGCGTCGGGTATTAGCAATCAGCCCCAGCATTTT
TRBV9,NA,TRBD2,TRBJ2-7,CASSVNPGGSYGQYF,TGTGCCAGCAGCGTAAACCCGGGAGGTTCCTACGGGCAGTACTTC
TRBV10-3,NA,TRBD1,TRBJ1-3,CAIRGQGPGGDTIYF,TGTGCCATCAGGGGACAGGGGCCCGGCGGGGACACCATATATTTT
TRBV6-5,NA,TRBD2,TRBJ2-7,CASSYDGTSGRWF,TGTGCCAGCAGTTACGACGGGACTAGCGGGAGATGGTTC
TRBV18,NA,TRBD2,TRBJ2-1,CASSHSRETSYNEQFF,TGTGCCAGCTCACATTCGCGGGAGACCTCCTACAATGAGCAGTTCTTC
TRBV18,NA,NA,TRBJ2-1,CASSSLAHRRNEQFF,TGTGCCAGCTCATCTCTAGCTCATCGCCGCAATGAGCAGTTCTTC
TRBV6-1,NA,NA,TRBJ2-1,CASSLGQNSYNEQFF,TGTGCCAGCAGTCTGGGACAAAACTCCTACAATGAGCAGTTCTTC
TRBV10-2,NA,NA,TRBJ2-7,CASSERGFYYEQYF,TGCGCCAGCAGTGAACGTGGCTTTTACTACGAGCAGTACTTC